Below, 26 T cell receptor beta chains from the same sample are listed, as sequenced in a study of blood T cell repertoires in COVID-19. Here immunoSEQ multiplex PCR was the method, and the copy in TCRdb shows in-frame clones only, minus some. The sample has roughly 81,000 clones, more than 70% seen once. Material: peripheral blood. These receptors all come from an older man with active or convalescent COVID-19.

In this sample, this clone turned up once. V usage is TRBV7-9 and J usage is TRBJ2-5, with D maybe TRBD1 (5 bases). CDR1 is SEHNR, CDR2 FQNEAQ, per germline (reference sequence). The CDR3 loop spans 15 amino acids. Trimming left V 5 bases short and J 5 bases short, with 18 bases between. The CDR3 bases are TGTGCCAGCAGCCCCAAACCCAGGGTAGGGGAGACCCAGTACTTC. This sequence encodes CASSPKPRVGETQYF.

The chain employs TRBV12-5 and TRBJ2-1, with TRBD2 matching 13 bases. The CDR3 length is 17 residues. CDR1 and CDR2 from the germline V gene are LGHNT and FRNRAP. The V segment lost 3 bases and the J segment 0 bases; nucleotides outside the gene matches: 2. Here the CDR3 DNA reads TGTGCTAGTGGTTTAGGGACTAGCGGGGTCTCCTACAATGAGCAGTTCTTC. The encoded protein is CASGLGTSGVSYNEQFF.

This clone was seen more than once but under ten times. V and J are TRBV6-5 and TRBJ2-3; 10 nucleotides agree with TRBD2. V gave up 2 bases and J gave up 0 bases; unmatched junction bases: 2. The CDR3 extends over 16 amino acids. Germline V lookup: CDR1 MNHEY, CDR2 SVGAGI. CDR3 nucleotides: TGTGCCAGCAGTTACGGACTAGCGGCTAGCACAGATACGCAGTATTTT. This translates into CASSYGLAASTDTQYF.

In this sample, this clone turned up once. The rearrangement uses TRBV6-5 and TRBJ2-7; TRBD1 agrees at 9 bases. Looked up from germline, CDR1 is MNHEY and CDR2 is SVGAGI. CDR3 length: 14 residues. J was trimmed by 2 bases and V by 6 bases; bases with no gene match: 5. The CDR3 nucleotides read TGTGCCAGCAGGACGGACAGGGGACCCTACGAGCAGTACTTC. It yields the protein CASRTDRGPYEQYF.

The chain combines TRBV7-6 with TRBJ2-5, with TRBD2 matching 11 bases. Looked up from germline, CDR1 is SGHVS and CDR2 is FNYEAQ. V dropped 1 base and J dropped 2; count of bases not matched to a gene: 3. The CDR3 has 16 amino acids. The CDR3, as DNA: TGTGCCAGCAGCTTAGAACTAGCGGGGGCACAAGAGACCCAGTACTTC. Translation: CASSLELAGAQETQYF.

This sequence joins TRBV7-2 and TRBJ1-5; D perhaps matches TRBD1 (5 bases). The V and J ends lost 1 base and 7 bases respectively, with 17 bases between them. The CDR3 has 16 amino acids. Germline CDR1 is SGHTA and CDR2 is FQGNSA. The CDR3: CASSLGQTLIEQPQHF. The CDR3 nucleotides are TGTGCCAGCAGCTTAGGACAGACCCTAATCGAACAGCCCCAGCATTTT.

The rearrangement joins TRBV27 to TRBJ1-2; possibly TRBD1 for D (5 bases). This CDR3 contains 12 residues. The V gene's germline CDR1 is MNHEY and CDR2 SMNVEV (reference sequence). Trimming shortened V by 6 bases and J by 8 bases, and 13 bases separated the two germline ends. For the CDR3, the DNA is TGTGCCAGCAGGGGGACGGCGGGGGGCTACACCTTC. It is translated as CASRGTAGGYTF.

The rearrangement links TRBV7-2 to TRBJ2-7, with TRBD2 matching 10 bases. Trimming cost V 2 bases and J 5 bases; bases outside gene matches: 15. CDR1 is SGHTA, CDR2 FQGNSA, per germline. The CDR3 is 18 residues long. The CDR3 nucleotides read TGTGCCAGCAGCTTATCCGCTAGCGGGAGAGTCGGCCTGGACGAGCAGTACTTC. Translated: CASSLSASGRVGLDEQYF.

The chain has TRBV27 and TRBJ2-7; TRBD2 matches at 14 bases. The length of the CDR3 is 19 residues. Germline-derived CDR1 and CDR2 are MNHEY and SMNVEV (reference sequence). Trimming cost V 0 bases and J 2 bases; bases outside gene matches: 9. The CDR3 reads CASSLSGLAGVRGTYEQYF. The CDR3, as DNA: TGTGCCAGCAGTTTATCGGGACTAGCGGGAGTTAGAGGCACCTACGAGCAGTACTTC.

In DNA, the CDR3 is TGTGCCAGCAGCCCCTATACGGGGGGCCGGTACAATGAGCAGTTCTTC. Translating gives CASSPYTGGRYNEQFF. This chain uses TRBV3-1 (or the pseudogene TRBV3-2) with TRBJ2-1; D may be TRBD2 (7 bases). The CDR3 sequence is 16 residues long. CDR1 is LGHDT and CDR2 is YNNKEL in the germline V gene (reference sequence). Trimming removed 4 bases from V and 4 bases from J, with 17 bases in between.

The chain carries TRBV19 and TRBJ2-3; 9 bases map to TRBD2. V shed 3 bases and J 5 bases; nucleotides not matched to a gene: 12. The CDR3 extends over 17 amino acids. Germline V lookup: CDR1 LNHDA, CDR2 SQIVND (reference sequence). CDR3 sequence (DNA): TGTGCCAGTAGTATTTTCCGACCGGGTAGCGGGAGAGATACGCAGTATTTT. Its translation is CASSIFRPGSGRDTQYF. Using reference TRBV19 and TRBJ2-3 for the parts outside the CDR3, the full variable domain is DGGITQSPKYLFRKEGQNVTLSCEQNLNHDAMYWYRQDPGQGLRLIYYSQIVNDFQKGDIAEGYSVSREKKESFPLTVTSAQKNPTAFYLCASSIFRPGSGRDTQYFGPGTRLTVL.

The CDR3 DNA is TGCGCCAGCAGCCAAGCGGGAGGGCACGAGCAGTACTTC. Translated, it gives CASSQAGGHEQYF. The V and J genes are TRBV4-3 and TRBJ2-7; 8 bases agree with TRBD2. The CDR3 loop spans 13 amino acids. V was pared by 1 base and J by 5 bases, with 1 base of the junction left unmatched. The V gene's germline CDR1 is LGHNA and CDR2 YSLEER.

This chain links TRBV7-6 with TRBJ2-3; the match to TRBD2 covers 12 bases. Germline V gene sequence: CDR1 SGHVS, CDR2 FNYEAQ. The CDR3 length is 17 residues. J was trimmed by 2 bases and V by 3 bases; bases with no gene match: 6. The CDR3: CASSLRTSGDLTDTQYF. The CDR3 region has the DNA TGTGCCAGCAGCTTGAGGACTAGCGGGGACCTCACAGATACGCAGTATTTT.

The table lists this clone with a count of one. The chain recombines TRBV24-1 with TRBJ2-2; TRBD1 might be the D (6 bases). From germline, CDR1 is KGHDR and CDR2 SFDVKD. There are 16 residues in the CDR3. The germline V and J ends were trimmed by 3 bases and 6 bases, with 16 bases remaining between them. CDR3 amino acids: CATSDNAGVMAGELFF. CDR3 DNA: TGTGCCACCAGTGATAATGCAGGGGTGATGGCCGGGGAGCTGTTTTTT.

The chain uses TRBV7-2 and TRBJ2-3; D possibly corresponds to TRBD2 (5 bases). CDR3 length: 14 amino acids. Per germline, CDR1 SGHTA and CDR2 FQGNSA. V lost 6 bases and J 1 base, leaving 11 bases between the germline ends. This CDR3 reads CASSKGVRTDTQYF. CDR3 DNA sequence: TGTGCCAGCAGTAAGGGAGTCCGCACAGATACGCAGTATTTT.

V gene TRBV7-9 combines with J gene TRBJ2-7, with D possibly matching TRBD1 (5 bases). The germline V and J ends were trimmed by 3 bases and 5 bases, with 17 bases remaining between them. The germline CDR1 and CDR2 sequences are SEHNR and FQNEAQ (reference sequence). CDR3 length: 15 residues. This CDR3 is CASSFLLAGLNEQYF. CDR3 nucleotides: TGTGCCAGCAGCTTTCTCCTGGCAGGGCTCAACGAGCAGTACTTC.

This clone was observed a few times. The chain is built from TRBV3-1 (or the pseudogene TRBV3-2) and TRBJ1-2; D possibly corresponds to TRBD1 (5 bases). CDR1 LGHDT and CDR2 YNNKEL come from the germline V gene (reference sequence). Trimming took off 1 base at V and 8 bases at J, with 11 bases between the two ends. This CDR3 comprises 13 residues. The chain's CDR3 is CASSQGRAHGYTF. For the CDR3, the DNA is TGTGCCAGCAGCCAAGGCAGGGCCCACGGCTACACCTTC.

This rearrangement joins TRBV19 to TRBJ2-7; the D gene is possibly TRBD2 (5 bases). The CDR3 loop spans 13 amino acids. Trimming removed 8 bases from V and 4 bases from J, with 15 bases in between. From germline, CDR1 is LNHDA and CDR2 SQIVND (reference sequence). CDR3 bases: TGTGCCAGTGGTGAGGGCTCGATGTACGAGCAGTACTTC. Protein: CASGEGSMYEQYF.

The chain couples TRBV5-1 to TRBJ2-7; D might be TRBD2 (6 bases). Trimming took 1 base from V and 3 from J, leaving 8 bases between them. Per the germline V gene, CDR1 is SGHRS and CDR2 is YFSETQ. This CDR3 comprises 13 residues. CDR3 sequence: CASSLSGDYEQYF. CDR3 bases: TGCGCCAGCAGCTTGTCGGGAGACTACGAGCAGTACTTC.

The chain has TRBV19 and TRBJ2-5; 10 bases line up with TRBD1. The junction had 12 bases not matched to a gene; V was cut back by 4 bases and J by 7 bases. This CDR3 comprises 16 residues. Germline V gives CDR1 LNHDA, CDR2 SQIVND (reference sequence). This chain's CDR3 is CASSTGPDRGSGTQYF. Here the CDR3 DNA reads TGTGCCAGTAGTACAGGACCGGACAGGGGGTCGGGGACCCAGTACTTC. Combining the CDR3 with reference TRBV19 and TRBJ2-5 gives the whole variable domain DGGITQSPKYLFRKEGQNVTLSCEQNLNHDAMYWYRQDPGQGLRLIYYSQIVNDFQKGDIAEGYSVSREKKESFPLTVTSAQKNPTAFYLCASSTGPDRGSGTQYFGPGTRLLVL.

The chain couples TRBV6-6 to TRBJ1-1, with D possibly matching TRBD1 (6 bases). Trimming pared 4 bases from V and 3 bases from J, leaving 15 bases between. The CDR3 sequence is 15 residues long. Germline V gene lookup returns CDR1 MNHNY and CDR2 SVGAGI (reference sequence). CDR3 protein: CASSSRGAGDTEAFF. For the CDR3, the DNA is TGTGCCAGCAGTTCCAGGGGCGCAGGGGACACTGAAGCTTTCTTT.

This clone was detected only a few times. The chain recombines TRBV30 with TRBJ1-1; TRBD1 agrees at 12 bases. With V trimmed by 3 bases and J by 2 bases, 10 bases remained unmatched. Germline CDR1 reads GTSNPN; CDR2 reads SVGIG (reference sequence). The CDR3 runs to 17 residues. CDR3: CAWRNWDRGLGNTEAFF. For the CDR3, the DNA is TGTGCCTGGAGGAACTGGGACAGGGGGCTAGGAAACACTGAAGCTTTCTTT.

This clone turned up a few times. The rearrangement links TRBV3-1 (or the pseudogene TRBV3-2) to TRBJ2-1, with a weak D call TRBD2 (6 bases). Germline CDR1 and CDR2: LGHDT and YNNKEL (reference sequence). V was cut by 3 bases and J by 4 bases, with 16 bases left in between. The CDR3 loop spans 16 amino acids. The chain's CDR3 is CASSHRAMGGYNEQFF. DNA for the CDR3: TGTGCCAGCAGCCATCGCGCCATGGGGGGATACAATGAGCAGTTCTTC.

The chain recombines TRBV5-1 with TRBJ1-1; TRBD1 matches at 7 bases. Germline V gene lookup returns CDR1 SGHRS and CDR2 YFSETQ. CDR3 length: 14 amino acids. The V segment lost 4 bases and the J segment 7 bases; nucleotides outside the gene matches: 10. The CDR3 loop reads CASSPTGAAREAFF. The CDR3, as DNA: TGCGCCAGCAGCCCAACAGGGGCCGCACGTGAAGCTTTCTTT.

The chain employs TRBV19 and TRBJ2-7; maybe TRBD1 (5 bases). Germline V gene sequence: CDR1 LNHDA, CDR2 SQIVND (reference sequence). With 8 bases removed from V and 0 bases from J, the gap between germline ends came to 14 bases. The CDR3 loop spans 14 amino acids. The chain's CDR3 is CASAFRDSSYEQYF. The CDR3 DNA follows: TGTGCCAGTGCCTTTAGAGACAGCTCCTACGAGCAGTACTTC.

This clone was seen only once. The CDR3 spells CSASSEKQFF. As DNA, the CDR3 is TGCAGTGCCAGTAGCGAGAAGCAGTTCTTC. V and J are TRBV20-1 and TRBJ2-1, with TRBD2 as a possible D gene (5 bases). Trimming cost V 6 bases and J 11 bases, with 11 bases left between them. This CDR3 is built from 10 residues. Germline CDR1 DFQATT, CDR2 SNEGSKA (reference sequence).